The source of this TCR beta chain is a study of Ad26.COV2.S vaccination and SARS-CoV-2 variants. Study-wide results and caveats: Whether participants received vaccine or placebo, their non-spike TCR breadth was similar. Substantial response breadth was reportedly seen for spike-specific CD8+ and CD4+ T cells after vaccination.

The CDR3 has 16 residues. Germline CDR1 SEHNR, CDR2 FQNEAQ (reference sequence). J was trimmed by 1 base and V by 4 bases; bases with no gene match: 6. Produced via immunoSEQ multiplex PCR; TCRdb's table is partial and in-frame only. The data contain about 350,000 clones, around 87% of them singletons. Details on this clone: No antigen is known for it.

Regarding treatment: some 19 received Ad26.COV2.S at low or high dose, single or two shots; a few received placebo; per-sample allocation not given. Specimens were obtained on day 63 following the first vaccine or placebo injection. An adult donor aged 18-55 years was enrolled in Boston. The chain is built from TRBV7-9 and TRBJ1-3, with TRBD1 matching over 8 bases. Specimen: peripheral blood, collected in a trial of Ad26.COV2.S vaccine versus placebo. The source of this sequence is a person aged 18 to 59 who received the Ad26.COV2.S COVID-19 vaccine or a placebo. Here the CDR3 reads CASSSTGGWSGNTIYF. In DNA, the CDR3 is TGTGCCAGCAGCTCAACAGGGGGTTGGTCTGGAAACACCATATATTTT.